The TCR beta chain under discussion was sequenced for a study of T cells of healthy individuals. The sample holds many counts of this clonotype. MiXCR, applied by TCRdb to the 5' RACE reads, yields one record per CDR3 protein. The data contain about 96,000 distinct CDR3 sequences, 17% of them singletons. In germline, CDR1 is DFQATT, CDR2 SNEGSKA (reference sequence). The V gene end was trimmed by 3 bases and the J gene end by 2 bases; junction bases not matched to a gene: 7. The CDR3 totals 16 residues. The TCR was taken from a human donor in good health. The J gene is TRBJ2-7, the V gene TRBV20-1, with TRBD2 matching over 13 bases. CDR3 residues: CSASSGTSGIAYEQYF. Written as DNA, the CDR3 is TGCAGTGCTAGTTCCGGGACTAGCGGGATAGCCTACGAGCAGTACTTC.